The next 17 T cell receptor beta chains were all read from a single sample in a study of blood T cell repertoires in COVID-19. Only in-frame clones appear in the TCRdb table, and some are missing; sequencing was by immunoSEQ multiplex PCR. The profile shows about 72,000 clones, around 86% of them singletons. The sequencing sample was made of peripheral blood. Source of these receptors: a man between 65 and 85 years old with active or convalescent COVID-19.

The rearrangement joins TRBV3-1 (or the pseudogene TRBV3-2) to TRBJ2-7; D gene uncertain. CDR1 LGHDT and CDR2 YNNKEL come from the germline V gene (reference sequence). The V and J ends lost 1 base and 5 bases respectively, with 6 bases between them. The CDR3 is made up of 12 amino acids. CDR3 DNA sequence: TGTGCCAGCAGCCAAGTGGCTCACGAGCAGTACTTC. It codes for CASSQVAHEQYF.

The chain recombines TRBV30 with TRBJ2-1; D is undetermined. Trimming pared 2 bases from V and 3 bases from J, leaving 5 bases between. The V gene's germline CDR1 is GTSNPN and CDR2 SVGIG (reference sequence). The CDR3 has 12 residues. CDR3 DNA: TGTGCCTGGAGTCCTATCTACAATGAGCAGTTCTTC. It codes for CAWSPIYNEQFF.

This chain joins TRBV6-5 and TRBJ2-7, with a tentative D call TRBD1 (5 bases). The CDR3 is 12 amino acids. Germline CDR1 reads MNHEY; CDR2 reads SVGAGI. V lost 5 bases and J lost 4, with 9 bases in between. The DNA for the CDR3 is TGTGCCAGCAGTCAGGGCGGTTACGAGCAGTACTTC. Translated: CASSQGGYEQYF.

The chain links TRBV30 to TRBJ1-2; D is undetermined. The CDR3 is 12 amino acids. Looked up from germline, CDR1 is GTSNPN and CDR2 is SVGIG (reference sequence). With 2 bases removed from V and 5 bases from J, the gap between germline ends came to 9 bases. The CDR3 DNA sequence: TGTGCCTGGAGTTCAGTGCGGTATGGCTACACCTTC. It is translated as CAWSSVRYGYTF. Filled out from reference TRBV30 and TRBJ1-2, the complete variable domain reads SQTIHQWPATLVQPVGSPLSLECTVEGTSNPNLYWYRQAAGRGLQLLFYSVGIGQISSEVPQNLSASRPQDRQFILSSKKLLLSDSGFYLCAWSSVRYGYTFGSGTRLTVV.

The V gene is TRBV5-1, the J gene TRBJ1-2, with D tentatively TRBD1 (6 bases). From germline, CDR1 is SGHRS and CDR2 YFSETQ. V dropped 0 bases and J dropped 4 bases, with 22 bases sitting between them. This CDR3 contains 18 residues. CDR3 DNA: TGCGCCAGCAGCTTGGTTGCGTCGACGGGGGGCGCGGGCTATGGCTACACCTTC. Its translation: CASSLVASTGGAGYGYTF.

The genes are TRBV6-2 or TRBV6-3 and TRBJ2-1, with TRBD2 matching over 9 bases. The V gene's germline CDR1 is MNHEY and CDR2 SVGEGT. V lost 5 bases and J lost 4; bases outside the gene matches: 9. The CDR3 runs to 16 residues. As DNA, the CDR3 is TGTGCCAGCAGTGACCTCGGGACTAGCCCATACAATGAGCAGTTCTTC. Its protein product is CASSDLGTSPYNEQFF.

V usage is TRBV9 and J usage is TRBJ2-1, with 7 bases identical to TRBD2. The germline gives CDR1 SGDLS, CDR2 YYNGEE. The CDR3 spans 14 residues. V lost 3 bases, J lost 5 bases, and 5 bases stayed unmatched. The CDR3 DNA follows: TGTGCCAGCAGCGGTGCGGGAGCCCACAATGAGCAGTTCTTC. This sequence encodes CASSGAGAHNEQFF.

V and J are TRBV27 and TRBJ2-7, with D possibly TRBD2 on 5 matching bases. Germline CDR1 MNHEY, CDR2 SMNVEV (reference sequence). Trimming took off 5 bases at V and 1 base at J, with 21 bases between the two ends. The CDR3 covers 17 residues. The CDR3 loop is CASSPGRGIALSYEQYF. The CDR3 DNA follows: TGTGCCAGCAGTCCCGGACGGGGAATTGCACTTTCCTACGAGCAGTACTTC.

CDR3 protein: CASSLGQANTEAFF. For the CDR3, the DNA is TGCGCCAGCAGCTTAGGTCAGGCGAACACTGAAGCTTTCTTT. This rearrangement joins TRBV5-1 to TRBJ1-1; D not certain. CDR3 length: 14 amino acids. Germline V lookup: CDR1 SGHRS, CDR2 YFSETQ. V lost 2 bases to trimming and J lost 1 base, with 9 bases between them.

The chain couples TRBV14 to TRBJ2-1; 8 bases match TRBD2. CDR1 and CDR2 (germline): SGHDN, FVKESK. CDR3 size: 16 residues. The junction had 5 bases not matched to a gene; V was cut back by 1 base and J by 3 bases. CDR3 sequence: CASSQGAGLDYNEQFF. The DNA of the CDR3 is TGTGCCAGCAGCCAAGGAGCGGGACTAGACTACAATGAGCAGTTCTTC.

The V call is TRBV18, the J call TRBJ1-2, with 10 bases lining up with TRBD1. Losses at the gene ends were 5 bases for V and 8 bases for J; bases not matched to a gene: 11. Germline values: CDR1 KGHSH, CDR2 LQKENI. This CDR3 has 15 amino acids. The CDR3 region has the DNA TGTGCCAGCTCAAACGACAGGGGGCGTACATTAGGCTACACCTTC. Protein sequence: CASSNDRGRTLGYTF. Filled out from reference TRBV18 and TRBJ1-2, the complete variable domain reads NAGVMQNPRHLVRRRGQEARLRCSPMKGHSHVYWYRQLPEEGLKFMVYLQKENIIDESGMPKERFSAEFPKEGPSILRIQQVVRGDSAAYFCASSNDRGRTLGYTFGSGTRLTVV.

J is TRBJ1-1 and V is TRBV27; 7 bases align to TRBD1. CDR1 is MNHEY and CDR2 is SMNVEV in the germline V gene (reference sequence). CDR3 length: 12 amino acids. After removal of 10 bases from V and 3 bases from J, the junction contained 5 bases not matched to a gene. CDR3 protein: CATRDRHTEAFF. The CDR3 bases are TGTGCCACCCGGGACAGACACACTGAAGCTTTCTTT.

The chain has TRBV6-5 and TRBJ1-2; TRBD1 might be the D (5 bases). Germline CDR1 reads MNHEY; CDR2 reads SVGAGI. The V end was cut by 7 bases, the J end by 2 bases, with 17 bases between. The CDR3 has 15 amino acids. This CDR3 reads CASTPGGIPNYGYTF. CDR3 in DNA: TGTGCCAGCACCCCTGGGGGGATCCCGAACTATGGCTACACCTTC.

The chain is built from TRBV5-6 and TRBJ2-7; 8 bases are a match to TRBD1. Germline assignment: CDR1 SGHDT and CDR2 YYEEEE. The V and J ends lost 2 bases and 4 bases, in that order; junction bases with no gene match: 5. This CDR3 is 14 amino acids long. CDR3 amino acids: CASSFFRGHYEQYF. The CDR3 nucleotides are TGTGCCAGCAGCTTTTTCAGGGGGCATTACGAGCAGTACTTC.

The chain recombines TRBV9 with TRBJ1-2; perhaps TRBD1 as D (5 bases). Germline CDR1 and CDR2: SGDLS and YYNGEE. Trimming took 3 bases from V and 6 from J, leaving 18 bases between them. CDR3 length: 15 residues. DNA of the CDR3: TGTGCCAGCAGCGAGGGGAGGGGCAGGACCGATGGCTACACCTTC. This translates into CASSEGRGRTDGYTF.

J is TRBJ2-3 and V is TRBV6-2 or TRBV6-3; D might be TRBD2 (6 bases). V lost 2 bases to trimming and J lost 2 bases, with 20 bases between them. Germline V gives CDR1 MNHEY, CDR2 SVGEGT. The CDR3 has 18 residues. The CDR3 region is CASSYVGKRVLLTDTQYF. In nucleotides, the CDR3 is TGTGCCAGCAGTTACGTTGGGAAGCGGGTACTACTCACAGATACGCAGTATTTT.

V gene TRBV9 combines with J gene TRBJ1-3; D not resolved. Trimming pared 4 bases from V and 4 bases from J, leaving 6 bases between. Germline CDR1 and CDR2: SGDLS and YYNGEE. The CDR3 contains 12 residues. CDR3 DNA: TGTGCCAGCAGCCCCCCAGGAAACACCATATATTTT. Translating gives CASSPPGNTIYF.